The 28 T cell receptor beta chains listed next were all sequenced from one sample in a study of monozygotic twins with inflammatory bowel disease. No DNA is given; TCRdb re-called the 5' RACE reads and lists each CDR3 protein once. The table lists around 380,000 distinct CDR3 sequences. The sequencing input was blood. All receptors derive from a human donor with ulcerative colitis or Crohn's disease, or a healthy co-twin of an affected twin (not recorded which).

This sequence joins TRBV29-1 and TRBJ2-5; TCRdb designates TRBD1, a call that cannot be tested without DNA. Germline V CDR1 and CDR2: SQVTM, ANQGSEA. The CDR3 is made up of 14 amino acids. CDR3 residues: CSTTPGGAWETQYF.

The rearrangement joins TRBV7-2 to TRBJ1-2; without DNA, the TCRdb call of TRBD1 cannot be checked. Germline CDR1 and CDR2: SGHTA and FQGNSA. The CDR3 extends over 14 amino acids. CDR3 in amino acids: CASSKDSGDYGYTF. The full variable domain, with the rest looked up from reference TRBV7-2 and TRBJ1-2, is GAGVSQSPSNKVTEKGKDVELRCDPISGHTALYWYRQSLGQGLEFLIYFQGNSAPDKSGLPSDRFSAERTGGSVSTLTIQRTQQEDSAVYLCASSKDSGDYGYTFGSGTRLTVV.

The rearrangement joins TRBV28 to TRBJ2-7; checking the TCRdb D call of TRBD1 is not possible without DNA. The CDR3 is 13 residues long. Germline V gives CDR1 MDHEN, CDR2 SYDVKM. The CDR3: CASSPPGIYEQYF.

The chain combines TRBV20-1 with TRBJ1-2. Germline V gives CDR1 DFQATT, CDR2 SNEGSKA (reference sequence). CDR3 length equals 12 residues. CDR3 region: CQLGTSSYGYTF.

The rearrangement links TRBV15 to TRBJ2-5; there is no DNA to check the TCRdb D call of TRBD1. Germline V gene data show CDR1 as LNHNV and CDR2 as YYDKDF (reference sequence). The CDR3 loop spans 15 amino acids. The CDR3 region is CATSRVPGTKETQYF.

The gene calls are TRBV5-6 and TRBJ2-2. This CDR3 spans 15 amino acids. The germline CDR1 and CDR2 sequences are SGHDT and YYEEEE. This chain's CDR3 is CASSPVGRNTGELFF. The variable domain in full, with the rest retrieved from reference TRBV5-6 and TRBJ2-2, is DAGVTQSPTHLIKTRGQQVTLRCSPKSGHDTVSWYQQALGQGPQFIFQYYEEEERQRGNFPDRFSGHQFPNYSSELNVNALLLGDSALYLCASSPVGRNTGELFFGEGSRLTVL.

J is TRBJ2-3 and V is TRBV20-1. CDR1 and CDR2 (germline): DFQATT, SNEGSKA (reference sequence). The length of the CDR3 is 12 residues. The CDR3 loop is CSARDRGDTQYF.

The V call is TRBV3-1, the J call TRBJ2-7; TCRdb outputs TRBD2, but without DNA this stays unchecked. CDR3 length: 16 residues. In germline, CDR1 is LGHDT, CDR2 YNNKEL (reference sequence). CDR3 amino acids: CASSQVFSGASYEQYF.

The chain is built from TRBV2 and TRBJ1-4. Germline assignment: CDR1 SNHLY and CDR2 FYNNEI. The CDR3 sequence is 11 residues long. CDR3: CASSQTGQLFF.

The V gene is TRBV7-9, the J gene TRBJ1-6; there is no DNA to check the TCRdb D call of TRBD1. CDR3 size: 16 residues. Germline V gene data show CDR1 as SEHNR and CDR2 as FQNEAQ (reference sequence). CDR3: CASSLAAGTGRSPLHF. The full variable domain, rest sourced from reference TRBV7-9 and TRBJ1-6, is DTGVSQNPRHKITKRGQNVTFRCDPISEHNRLYWYRQTLGQGPEFLTYFQNEAQLEKSRLLSDRFSAERPKGSFSTLEIQRTEQGDSAMYLCASSLAAGTGRSPLHFGNGTRLTVT.

This chain joins TRBV4-1 and TRBJ2-7; TCRdb indicates TRBD1, and absent DNA this call remains unverified. This CDR3 spans 16 amino acids. Per the germline V gene, CDR1 is MGHRA and CDR2 is YSYEKL. CDR3 sequence: CASSLQGEGLAYEQYF.

The rearrangement joins TRBV20-1 to TRBJ1-1. The CDR3 has 12 amino acids. From germline, CDR1 is DFQATT and CDR2 SNEGSKA (reference sequence). This CDR3 is CSATLDQMDAFF.

This chain joins TRBV7-6 and TRBJ2-2; TCRdb calls TRBD1, which cannot be checked without DNA. This CDR3 is 16 amino acids long. Germline values: CDR1 SGHVS, CDR2 FNYEAQ. The CDR3 sequence: CASSLTQEGGSGELFF.

V is TRBV5-1 and J is TRBJ1-6. The germline V gene encodes CDR1 SGHRS and CDR2 YFSETQ. The length of the CDR3 is 15 residues. CDR3 sequence: CASSLDDRYNSPLHF. The variable domain in full, with the rest retrieved from reference TRBV5-1 and TRBJ1-6, is KAGVTQTPRYLIKTRGQQVTLSCSPISGHRSVSWYQQTPGQGLQFLFEYFSETQRNKGNFPGRFSGRQFSNSRSEMNVSTLELGDSALYLCASSLDDRYNSPLHFGNGTRLTVT.

CDR3 sequence reads: CASSPTTGTGGEQYF. J is TRBJ2-7 and V is TRBV3-1; the D gene TCRdb calls, TRBD1, cannot be checked with no DNA. The V gene's germline CDR1 is LGHDT and CDR2 YNNKEL (reference sequence). This CDR3 region has 15 residues.

The V gene is TRBV11-1, the J gene TRBJ2-5; as DNA is missing, the TRBD1 call by TCRdb cannot be tested. Germline V CDR1 and CDR2: SGHAT, FQDESV (reference sequence). This CDR3 has 17 residues. The CDR3 region is CASSLGGTGSYQETQYF.

The V gene is TRBV7-6, the J gene TRBJ1-4; the D gene TCRdb calls, TRBD1, cannot be checked with no DNA. The length of the CDR3 is 17 residues. Germline V lookup: CDR1 SGHVS, CDR2 FNYEAQ. CDR3 in amino acids: CASSPSLQQGEDEKLFF.

This chain connects TRBV11-2 to TRBJ2-3; the TRBD2 assignment by TCRdb is unverifiable without DNA. The CDR3 extends over 14 amino acids. The germline CDR1 and CDR2 sequences are SGHAT and FQNNGV. The CDR3 spells CASSSGTGRDTQYF.

The chain links TRBV6-6 to TRBJ1-2. The CDR3 spans 12 residues. CDR1 and CDR2 from the germline V gene are MNHNY and SVGAGI (reference sequence). CDR3 loop: CASSAFNYGYTF.

The V gene is TRBV20-1, the J gene TRBJ2-4; TCRdb reports TRBD2, a call that lacks DNA to check it against. CDR1 DFQATT and CDR2 SNEGSKA come from the germline V gene (reference sequence). There are 11 residues in the CDR3. This chain's CDR3 is CSLQDKNIQYF.

This chain links TRBV25-1 with TRBJ2-3; TCRdb's D gene call, TRBD2, goes unchecked for lack of DNA. The CDR3 consists of 13 residues. Germline values: CDR1 MGHDK, CDR2 SYGVNS. The chain's CDR3 is CASQRDLTDTQYF.

The genes are TRBV4-1 and TRBJ2-7; with no DNA, the TCRdb D assignment of TRBD1 cannot be verified. The V gene's germline CDR1 is MGHRA and CDR2 YSYEKL. The CDR3 contains 15 residues. The CDR3 loop reads CASSQKQVNSYEQYF.

The genes are TRBV15 and TRBJ1-1. Per germline, CDR1 LNHNV and CDR2 YYDKDF (reference sequence). CDR3 size: 14 residues. The CDR3 here is CATSRDQGPSEAFF.

V usage is TRBV7-6 and J usage is TRBJ2-3; TCRdb reports TRBD1, a call that lacks DNA to check it against. Per germline, CDR1 SGHVS and CDR2 FNYEAQ. This CDR3 is 18 amino acids long. The CDR3: CASSLEVRGGASSDTQYF.

This chain's CDR3 is CASSPPLQVNYEQYF. The genes are TRBV18 and TRBJ2-7. Germline values: CDR1 KGHSH, CDR2 LQKENI. The CDR3 spans 15 residues. Looking up the rest from reference TRBV18 and TRBJ2-7 gives the full variable domain: NAGVMQNPRHLVRRRGQEARLRCSPMKGHSHVYWYRQLPEEGLKFMVYLQKENIIDESGMPKERFSAEFPKEGPSILRIQQVVRGDSAAYFCASSPPLQVNYEQYFGPGTRLTVT.

V usage is TRBV29-1 and J usage is TRBJ2-2; TCRdb picks TRBD2, but there is no DNA to check that call. The CDR3 consists of 18 residues. CDR1 is SQVTM and CDR2 is ANQGSEA in the germline V gene. The CDR3 spells CSVWAGLAGGSSTGELFF.

The chain employs TRBV6-1 and TRBJ1-1. This CDR3 has 15 residues. Germline CDR1 MNHNS, CDR2 SASEGT. CDR3 in amino acids: CASSGTGLMNTEAFF.

The J gene is TRBJ2-3, the V gene TRBV4-1; lacking DNA, the TRBD2 call made by TCRdb goes unchecked. This CDR3 is 15 amino acids long. Germline loops: CDR1 MGHRA, CDR2 YSYEKL. CDR3 amino acids: CASSQGALTTDTQYF.